Given below is one T cell receptor (beta chain) in context. What it recognizes is unknown. This sample was taken from a study of T and B cells in COVID-19 patients. The overall study: Of roughly 22 active-infection patients, approximately twelve were critically ill with mechanical ventilation or extracorporeal membrane oxygenation. Study observations and caveats: At recovery TRB diversity and richness exceeded healthy donors, after highly clonal active COVID-19 repertoires. Patients with COVID-19 reportedly showed strongly skewed T cell receptor beta variable and joining gene usage.

TRB rearrangements were amplified by multiplex PCR with BIOMED2 TRB-A/B primers. Via MiXCR, TCRdb re-called the multiplex PCR reads, giving one row per CDR3 protein. The profile covers approximately 6,000 distinct CDR3 sequences, with around a quarter appearing a single time and about a third taken by the ten largest. This CDR3 is 14 amino acids long. V shed 8 bases and J shed 8 bases, with 18 bases lying between them. The germline gives CDR1 MNHEY, CDR2 SVGAGI. Each TRB amplification used roughly 220-550 ng of genomic DNA from blood. The receptor's source is a human donor with active COVID-19. The donor label of this sample is uncertain. Sample: blood. The rearrangement joins TRBV6-5 to TRBJ1-4; unclear D gene. CDR3 in amino acids: CASAVTFSQEKLFF. CDR3 in DNA: TGTGCCAGCGCAGTCACGTTCTCGCAGGAAAAACTGTTTTTT.